The 4 T cell receptor beta chains given below trace back to one sample, sequenced in a study of cytomegalovirus exposure and HLA in healthy donors. The PCR had 60 Vbeta and 13 Jbeta primers. Sequenced by immunoSEQ multiplex PCR; TCRdb stores in-frame clones only, minus some. The profile shows approximately 120,000 clones, about 80% of them singletons. The sequencing input was PBMCs. The receptors come from a woman aged 45-59 years in good health and CMV-seropositive.

The chain uses TRBV4-2 and TRBJ2-3; D is perhaps TRBD2 (5 bases). This CDR3 is built from 15 residues. Germline loops: CDR1 LGHNA, CDR2 YNFKEQ. Trimming pared 2 bases from V and 2 bases from J, leaving 11 bases between. The CDR3 DNA follows: TGTGCCAGCAGCCAAAGAAGCGGTCCCACAGATACGCAGTATTTT. Translated: CASSQRSGPTDTQYF.

The chain couples TRBV7-2 to TRBJ1-2, with TRBD1 matching 10 bases. The CDR3 totals 14 residues. Germline CDR1 reads SGHTA; CDR2 reads FQGNSA. V shed 4 bases, J shed 7 bases, and the junction held 6 bases outside the gene matches. The CDR3 bases are TGTGCCAGCAGCTCCCGACAGGGGGCAGGTGGCTACACCTTC. It codes for CASSSRQGAGGYTF.

The chain recombines TRBV15 with TRBJ2-1; 11 nucleotides match TRBD2. Trimming took 3 bases from V and 4 from J; bases not matched to a gene: 8. There are 17 residues in the CDR3. CDR1 and CDR2 from the germline V gene are LNHNV and YYDKDF (reference sequence). This CDR3 reads CATSRGEVAGGYNEQFF. The CDR3 DNA sequence: TGTGCCACCAGCAGGGGGGAGGTAGCGGGAGGGTACAATGAGCAGTTCTTC.

This clone appeared a few times. The rearrangement joins TRBV7-2 to TRBJ1-1; 8 bases line up with TRBD1. V gave up 0 bases and J gave up 1 base; unmatched junction bases: 7. CDR3 length: 17 residues. Germline loops: CDR1 SGHTA, CDR2 FQGNSA. The CDR3 region has the DNA TGTGCCAGCAGCTTAGCATTCCAGGGGGCATGGAACACTGAAGCTTTCTTT. It codes for CASSLAFQGAWNTEAFF.